This T cell receptor (beta chain) was retrieved from a study of tumor-infiltrating lymphocytes in glioblastoma multiforme. Notes on this clonotype: What it binds is not known.

Multiple V-beta primers and a C-beta primer amplified TCRB from RNA. TCRB cDNA was made from approximately 0.5 ug total RNA. No unique molecular identifiers were described for these TCRB libraries. TCRdb passed the multiplex PCR reads through MiXCR, listing each CDR3 protein once. Among 30,000 or so distinct CDR3 sequences listed, 60% to 65% were seen once. Study-wide results and caveats: Only one glioblastoma patient had TCR and mutation analysis. The T cells in this sample were not sorted into functional subsets.

CDR1 and CDR2 from the germline V gene are MNHEY and SMNVEV (reference sequence). Trimming removed 7 bases from V and 4 bases from J, with 13 bases in between. CDR3 length: 13 residues. The chain combines TRBV27 with TRBJ1-1; TRBD1 is a possible D gene (5 bases). The sample consisted of brain tumor tissue. The TCR comes from a male donor with glioblastoma. CDR3 loop: CASKGTGRTEAFF. The CDR3 DNA sequence: TGTGCCAGCAAAGGGACGGGGCGCACTGAAGCTTTCTTT.